Below are 16 T cell receptor beta chains sequenced from a single sample in a study of beta chain features in type 1 diabetes. Whole-study results and caveats: The study found moderately but significantly shorter TCRB CDR3s in all four CD4+ subsets of Type 1 diabetes patients.

For these TCRs, the target antigens are not known. As every portion of the isolated RNA was reverse transcribed, the sequencing read expressed TCRB transcripts. Clones were sequenced by immunoSEQ multiplex PCR, and TCRdb holds only the in-frame ones, with some missing. The sample yields 600,000 to 700,000 clones, around 12% seen once. The sample comprised naive CD4+ T cells from blood. Every receptor here comes from a young man with type 1 diabetes.

CDR3 sequence: CAISSEQRDTQYF. The CDR3 bases are TGTGCCATCAGTAGTGAGCAGAGAGATACGCAGTATTTT. The gene calls are TRBV10-3 and TRBJ2-3; D call uncertain. Deletions cut 5 bases from V and 5 bases from J, with 11 bases between. Germline-derived CDR1 and CDR2 are ENHRY and SYGVKD. CDR3 length: 13 amino acids.

This clone was found a few times. The chain recombines TRBV5-6 with TRBJ1-5; tentatively, D is TRBD1 (6 bases). Trimming stripped 4 bases from V and 7 bases from J, with 21 bases between. Germline CDR1 reads SGHDT; CDR2 reads YYEEEE. CDR3 length: 16 amino acids. This CDR3 reads CASSGWRQGLRQPQHF. The CDR3 DNA sequence: TGTGCCAGCAGCGGGTGGCGGCAGGGGTTAAGACAGCCCCAGCATTTT.

The V gene is TRBV4-1, the J gene TRBJ2-5, with D maybe TRBD2 (5 bases). The CDR3 has 15 amino acids. The germline V gene has CDR1 MGHRA and CDR2 YSYEKL. V was cut by 0 bases and J by 5 bases, with 13 bases left in between. DNA of the CDR3: TGCGCCAGCAGCCAAGAATCTGTGAGGGTCGAGACCCAGTACTTC. Its translation is CASSQESVRVETQYF.

Only a few counts were recorded for this clone. This chain uses TRBV27 with TRBJ1-4, with TRBD1 matching over 8 bases. The V gene end was trimmed by 5 bases and the J gene end by 7 bases; junction bases not matched to a gene: 6. The germline CDR1 and CDR2 sequences are MNHEY and SMNVEV (reference sequence). The CDR3 is 14 residues long. Written as DNA, the CDR3 is TGTGCCAGCAGTCCCGGGGACAGGTCTGAAAAACTGTTTTTT. This sequence encodes CASSPGDRSEKLFF.

The chain uses TRBV29-1 and TRBJ2-5, with D hard to call. The CDR3 consists of 12 residues. With 5 bases removed from V and 4 bases from J, the gap between germline ends came to 11 bases. The V gene's germline CDR1 is SQVTM and CDR2 ANQGSEA. CDR3 nucleotide sequence: TGCAGCGTTCGAATGACGGGAGAGACCCAGTACTTC. Its translation: CSVRMTGETQYF.

This clone showed up just a few times. The chain carries TRBV4-3 and TRBJ2-1; D gene ambiguous. The CDR3 is 11 residues long. Germline CDR1 reads LGHNA; CDR2 reads YSLEER. The V end was cut by 1 base, the J end by 14 bases, with 9 bases between. The CDR3 DNA reads TGCGCCAGCAGCCAAGGGGCCTTGGAGTTCTTC. It specifies CASSQGALEFF.

The V call is TRBV10-3, the J call TRBJ2-1; 8 positions agree with TRBD1. CDR3 size: 15 residues. V trimming: 6 bases; J trimming: 4 bases; junction bases outside the gene matches: 8. The germline V gene encodes CDR1 ENHRY and CDR2 SYGVKD. The CDR3 here is CAISRTGKGYNEQFF. As DNA, the CDR3 is TGTGCCATCAGCCGGACAGGGAAGGGGTACAATGAGCAGTTCTTC.

V gene TRBV15 combines with J gene TRBJ1-3, with no clear D. Trimming removed 2 bases at V and 4 bases at J, with 12 bases between. CDR1 LNHNV and CDR2 YYDKDF come from the germline V gene (reference sequence). This CDR3 comprises 15 residues. CDR3: CATSRNSAGGNTIYF. CDR3 in DNA: TGTGCCACCAGCAGAAACTCCGCGGGAGGAAACACCATATATTTT.

About this clone itself: The same CDR3 can be traced to other DNA sequences in this sample. This rearrangement joins TRBV7-2 to TRBJ2-7, with D uncertain. CDR3 size: 13 residues. Germline V CDR1 and CDR2: SGHTA, FQGNSA. The ends were cut back, 1 base at V and 3 bases at J, with 7 bases in the middle. CDR3 in amino acids: CASSLGPSYEQYF. The CDR3 nucleotides are TGTGCCAGCAGCTTAGGCCCTAGCTACGAGCAGTACTTC.

The table lists this clone with a few counts. The rearrangement uses TRBV15 and TRBJ2-7; possibly TRBD2 for D (5 bases). CDR3 length: 16 amino acids. Germline-derived CDR1 and CDR2 are LNHNV and YYDKDF (reference sequence). V was clipped by 0 bases and J by 2 bases, with 14 bases between them. CDR3 in amino acids: CATSRDRAGSPYEQYF. CDR3 in DNA: TGTGCCACCAGCAGAGATCGGGCGGGCAGCCCCTACGAGCAGTACTTC.

This clone showed up just a few times. The chain joins TRBV27 to TRBJ1-1; 7 bases fit TRBD1. Germline-derived CDR1 and CDR2 are MNHEY and SMNVEV (reference sequence). The trim removed 4 bases at V and 1 base at J, leaving 3 bases unmatched. This CDR3 has 14 residues. The CDR3 region is CASSSGQPNTEAFF. DNA of the CDR3: TGTGCCAGCAGTTCGGGACAGCCGAACACTGAAGCTTTCTTT.

This clone showed up just a few times. This may be a read error, as it is one base from a much larger clone. The chain is built from TRBV7-2 and TRBJ1-1, with a tentative D call TRBD1 (6 bases). V gave up 5 bases and J gave up 1 base, with 8 bases separating them. This CDR3 is built from 13 residues. Germline CDR1 is SGHTA and CDR2 is FQGNSA. As DNA, the CDR3 is TGTGCCAGCAGCCCACAGGGGAACACTGAAGCTTTCTTT. This encodes CASSPQGNTEAFF.

This chain connects TRBV7-6 to TRBJ1-3; D is undetermined. This CDR3 is 16 amino acids long. CDR1 is SGHVS and CDR2 is FNYEAQ in the germline V gene. V was pared by 6 bases and J by 0 bases, with 15 bases between. CDR3 DNA: TGTGCCAGCAGTCCCGCAAGTGGCCTCTCTGGAAACACCATATATTTT. As protein: CASSPASGLSGNTIYF.

Concerning this clone: Other nucleotide sequences from this sample produce the same CDR3. The chain couples TRBV4-3 to TRBJ2-2; possibly TRBD1 for D (5 bases). There are 14 residues in the CDR3. Germline CDR1 LGHNA, CDR2 YSLEER. Trimming pared 1 base from V and 5 bases from J, leaving 8 bases between. The CDR3 loop is CASSQVAGTGELFF. CDR3 DNA: TGCGCCAGCAGCCAAGTAGCAGGGACCGGGGAGCTGTTTTTT.

This chain links TRBV6-1 with TRBJ2-1; D perhaps matches TRBD1 (6 bases). Deletions cut 1 base from V and 8 bases from J, with 12 bases between. Germline V gene lookup returns CDR1 MNHNS and CDR2 SASEGT. This CDR3 comprises 14 residues. The CDR3 DNA sequence: TGTGCCAGCAGTGAAGAGGGCAGGGGAGATGAGCAGTTCTTC. This sequence encodes CASSEEGRGDEQFF.

There are a few counts of this clone. The chain couples TRBV29-1 to TRBJ2-7; unclear D gene. V shed 1 base and J shed 1 base, with 8 bases lying between them. Germline loops: CDR1 SQVTM, CDR2 ANQGSEA. The CDR3 has 13 amino acids. The CDR3 nucleotides read TGCAGCGTTGAAGTCGTGGGGTCCTACGAGCAGTACTTC. Translated: CSVEVVGSYEQYF.